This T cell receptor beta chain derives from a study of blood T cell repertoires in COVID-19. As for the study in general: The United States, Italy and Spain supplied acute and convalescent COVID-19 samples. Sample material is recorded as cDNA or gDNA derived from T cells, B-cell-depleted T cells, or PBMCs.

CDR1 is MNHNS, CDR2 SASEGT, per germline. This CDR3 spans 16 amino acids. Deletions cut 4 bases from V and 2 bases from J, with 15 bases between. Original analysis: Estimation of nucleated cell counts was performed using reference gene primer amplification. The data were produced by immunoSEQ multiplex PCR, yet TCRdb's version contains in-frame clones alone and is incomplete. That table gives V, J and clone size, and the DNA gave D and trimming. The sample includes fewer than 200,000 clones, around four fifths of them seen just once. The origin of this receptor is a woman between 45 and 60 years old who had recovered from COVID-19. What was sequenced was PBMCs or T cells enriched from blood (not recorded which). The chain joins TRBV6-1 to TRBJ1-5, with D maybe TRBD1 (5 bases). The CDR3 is CASSGGVGARNQPQHF. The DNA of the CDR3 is TGTGCCAGCAGTGGGGGTGTAGGGGCCCGCAATCAGCCCCAGCATTTT.